One and the same sample provided the 32 T cell receptor beta chains below, sequenced in a study of radiotherapy plus CTLA-4 blockade in lung cancer. Assay: immunoSEQ multiplex PCR; the TCRdb copy retains only in-frame clones and omits some. The repertoire holds more than 40,000 clones, with approximately 90% as singletons. Here the sequenced sample was peripheral blood, taken from a patient treated with radiotherapy plus ipilimumab. Receptors originate from a human donor with non-small cell lung cancer whose response to radiotherapy plus ipilimumab could not be evaluated.

The V call is TRBV9, the J call TRBJ1-6; 8 bases are shared with TRBD1. CDR1 is SGDLS, CDR2 YYNGEE, per germline. CDR3 length: 15 amino acids. V gave up 4 bases and J gave up 8 bases; unmatched junction bases: 8. This CDR3 reads CASSSRTGWDSPLHF. CDR3 coding DNA: TGTGCCAGCAGCTCCAGGACAGGGTGGGATTCACCCCTCCACTTT.

This chain joins TRBV6-1 and TRBJ2-7; tentatively, D is TRBD1 (5 bases). This CDR3 contains 15 residues. Trimming cost V 4 bases and J 0 bases, with 13 bases left between them. The germline V gene has CDR1 MNHNS and CDR2 SASEGT. In DNA form, the CDR3 reads TGTGCCAGCAGTGGACCCCAGGGTTACTCCTACGAGCAGTACTTC. It encodes CASSGPQGYSYEQYF.

This chain uses TRBV2 with TRBJ1-1; the D gene is possibly TRBD1 (6 bases). This CDR3 is 11 amino acids long. The germline V gene encodes CDR1 SNHLY and CDR2 FYNNEI. V shed 5 bases and J shed 8 bases, with 9 bases lying between them. CDR3 nucleotide sequence: TGTGCCAGCAGTAGAGGGACAGAAGCTTTCTTT. Translating it yields CASSRGTEAFF.

This clone appeared a few times. CDR3 in amino acids: CASSQDSMGGNEQFF. The DNA for the CDR3 is TGCGCCAGCAGCCAAGATTCAATGGGGGGCAATGAGCAGTTCTTC. The chain uses TRBV4-3 and TRBJ2-1; D is possibly TRBD2 (6 bases). Germline V lookup: CDR1 LGHNA, CDR2 YSLEER. V was trimmed by 0 bases and J by 6 bases, leaving 12 bases between them. There are 15 residues in the CDR3.

The V and J genes are TRBV11-3 and TRBJ2-1; 12 bases are shared with TRBD2. V lost 1 base and J lost 8; bases outside the gene matches: 6. The CDR3 extends over 16 amino acids. Germline assignment: CDR1 SGHNT and CDR2 YENEEA. CDR3 region: CASSLGLAGGLDEQFF. The DNA of the CDR3 is TGTGCCAGCAGCTTAGGCCTAGCGGGGGGGCTAGATGAGCAGTTCTTC.

The V call is TRBV7-6, the J call TRBJ1-6, with D perhaps matching TRBD1 (5 bases). The CDR3 is made up of 14 amino acids. V was shortened by 6 bases and J by 6 bases, with 12 bases between the two germline ends. Germline loops: CDR1 SGHVS, CDR2 FNYEAQ. CDR3 in DNA: TGTGCCAGCAGTTACCAGGGTGGTAATTCACCCCTCCACTTT. Protein product: CASSYQGGNSPLHF.

The chain is built from TRBV7-9 and TRBJ2-3; D is unresolved. The CDR3 consists of 14 residues. The V end was cut by 9 bases, the J end by 2 bases, with 15 bases between. Per germline, CDR1 SEHNR and CDR2 FQNEAQ (reference sequence). The CDR3 DNA reads TGTGCCAGTCTTAGCACTGCCTTCACAGATACGCAGTATTTT. Protein: CASLSTAFTDTQYF.

The V call is TRBV30, the J call TRBJ1-2, with D hard to call. CDR3 length: 12 amino acids. The germline V gene has CDR1 GTSNPN and CDR2 SVGIG (reference sequence). V was clipped by 2 bases and J by 9 bases, with 13 bases between them. The DNA of the CDR3 is TGTGCCTGGAGTACCTTAGGCGGCCGCTACACCTTC. Its protein is CAWSTLGGRYTF.

The V call is TRBV9, the J call TRBJ2-7; the D gene is possibly TRBD2 (6 bases). This CDR3 region has 14 residues. The germline gives CDR1 SGDLS, CDR2 YYNGEE. Trimming shortened V by 0 bases and J by 5 bases, and 12 bases separated the two germline ends. CDR3 DNA sequence: TGTGCCAGCAGCGTAGGTGGAGGGAGCCACGAGCAGTACTTC. This gives the protein CASSVGGGSHEQYF. Using reference TRBV9 and TRBJ2-7 for the parts outside the CDR3, the full variable domain is DSGVTQTPKHLITATGQRVTLRCSPRSGDLSVYWYQQSLDQGLQFLIQYYNGEERAKGNILERFSAQQFPDLHSELNLSSLELGDSALYFCASSVGGGSHEQYFGPGTRLTVT.

The chain employs TRBV7-2 and TRBJ2-5; 9 positions match TRBD2. The J call may be mistaken, given a closer DNA end match to TRBJ2-7. The length of the CDR3 is 18 residues. CDR1 is SGHTA and CDR2 is FQGNSA in the germline V gene. The CDR3 DNA sequence: TGTGCCAGCAGCTTAGGGAGATATGGTCTAGCGGGGAGCTACGAGCAGTACTTC. Its translation: CASSLGRYGLAGSYEQYF.

This chain joins TRBV5-6 and TRBJ2-6; maybe TRBD1 (6 bases). This CDR3 region has 17 residues. V gave up 2 bases and J gave up 1 base, with 13 bases separating them. CDR1 and CDR2 (germline): SGHDT, YYEEEE. This CDR3 is CASSFSGEISGANVLTF. The CDR3 nucleotides read TGTGCCAGCAGCTTCTCAGGGGAGATTTCTGGGGCCAACGTCCTGACTTTC.

The gene calls are TRBV19 and TRBJ2-1, with a tentative D call TRBD1 (6 bases). V was clipped by 3 bases and J by 3 bases, with 15 bases between them. The CDR3 covers 16 residues. CDR1 is LNHDA and CDR2 is SQIVND in the germline V gene (reference sequence). Written as DNA, the CDR3 is TGTGCCAGTAGTATCCCCAGGGGACAAATCTACAATGAGCAGTTCTTC. The encoded protein is CASSIPRGQIYNEQFF.

The rearrangement links TRBV9 to TRBJ1-1, with D perhaps TRBD1 (6 bases). This CDR3 comprises 14 residues. Trimming took 2 bases from V and 1 from J, leaving 9 bases between them. Germline values: CDR1 SGDLS, CDR2 YYNGEE. CDR3 in amino acids: CASSVGHPNTEAFF. The CDR3 DNA follows: TGTGCCAGCAGCGTGGGACACCCGAACACTGAAGCTTTCTTT.

This clone was seen once. This CDR3 is CASSNPGTGTYEQYF. The DNA of the CDR3 is TGTGCCAGCAGCAACCCCGGGACAGGGACCTACGAGCAGTACTTC. V is TRBV11-2 and J is TRBJ2-7, with 9 bases aligning to TRBD1. CDR3 length: 15 amino acids. With V trimmed by 5 bases and J by 2 bases, 7 bases remained unmatched. Looked up from germline, CDR1 is SGHAT and CDR2 is FQNNGV.

This clone has only one observation. The chain recombines TRBV9 with TRBJ2-3; 7 nucleotides line up with TRBD2. With V trimmed by 0 bases and J by 2 bases, 6 bases remained unmatched. Germline V lookup: CDR1 SGDLS, CDR2 YYNGEE. The CDR3 runs 16 residues. This CDR3 is CASSVGAGEPTDTQYF. In DNA, the CDR3 is TGTGCCAGCAGCGTAGGGGCGGGGGAGCCCACAGATACGCAGTATTTT. The variable domain in full, completed from reference TRBV9 and TRBJ2-3, reads DSGVTQTPKHLITATGQRVTLRCSPRSGDLSVYWYQQSLDQGLQFLIQYYNGEERAKGNILERFSAQQFPDLHSELNLSSLELGDSALYFCASSVGAGEPTDTQYFGPGTRLTVL.

The chain uses TRBV5-1 and TRBJ2-1; 11 bases fit TRBD2. From germline, CDR1 is SGHRS and CDR2 YFSETQ. The trim removed 4 bases at V and 8 bases at J, leaving 11 bases unmatched. This CDR3 is 16 amino acids long. Here the CDR3 DNA reads TGCGCCAGCAGCCCGCCGAAACTAGCGGGGGAGGATGAGCAGTTCTTC. Amino acids: CASSPPKLAGEDEQFF.

The rearrangement uses TRBV6-4 and TRBJ1-2; D perhaps matches TRBD1 (5 bases). Germline V gene data show CDR1 as MRHNA and CDR2 as SNTAGT. Trimming shortened V by 7 bases and J by 5 bases, and 23 bases separated the two germline ends. The CDR3 has 16 residues. Here the CDR3 DNA reads TGTGCCAGCAAAAACGGGGATGGGGGGGATAGGTATGGCTACACCTTC. This encodes CASKNGDGGDRYGYTF.

This chain links TRBV4-3 with TRBJ2-7; maybe TRBD2 (6 bases). V gave up 0 bases and J gave up 4 bases, with 13 bases separating them. Germline CDR1 reads LGHNA; CDR2 reads YSLEER. The CDR3 sequence is 15 residues long. The CDR3 bases are TGCGCCAGCAGCCAAGAAGGGAATGGGGGGTACGAGCAGTACTTC. Translating it yields CASSQEGNGGYEQYF.

This clone was detected once. The V and J genes are TRBV29-1 and TRBJ2-3, with D tentatively TRBD2 (7 bases). CDR1 and CDR2 from the germline V gene are SQVTM and ANQGSEA. Deletions cut 6 bases from V and 0 bases from J, with 16 bases between. The CDR3 contains 15 residues. Written as DNA, the CDR3 is TGCAGCGTCTCAGGGGAGGGGGGGAGCACAGATACGCAGTATTTT. Encoded protein: CSVSGEGGSTDTQYF.

The chain combines TRBV5-1 with TRBJ1-5, with 8 bases that match TRBD1. Germline V gene lookup returns CDR1 SGHRS and CDR2 YFSETQ. The CDR3 runs to 16 residues. V shed 4 bases and J 0 bases; nucleotides not matched to a gene: 6. The CDR3 region has the DNA TGCGCCAGCAGCCCGGGGACAGGATATAGCAATCAGCCCCAGCATTTT. It yields the protein CASSPGTGYSNQPQHF.

The chain combines TRBV15 with TRBJ1-4; weak D call: TRBD1 (6 bases). The CDR3 loop spans 17 amino acids. CDR1 LNHNV and CDR2 YYDKDF come from the germline V gene (reference sequence). V lost 4 bases and J lost 1, with 16 bases in between. The CDR3 loop is CATSTGRGGVTNEKLFF. DNA of the CDR3: TGTGCCACCAGCACCGGCAGGGGAGGGGTAACTAATGAAAAACTGTTTTTT.

Note on this clone: An end of the junction differs from the germline gene, which may be a read error. J is TRBJ2-2 and V is TRBV11-2, with D tentatively TRBD2 (5 bases). CDR3 length: 14 amino acids. Germline V gives CDR1 SGHAT, CDR2 FQNNGV. This CDR3 reads CASSLAGNTRELFF. In nucleotides, the CDR3 is TGTGCCAGCAGCTTAGCGGGAAACACCAGGGAGCTGTTTTTT. The full variable domain, with the rest looked up from reference TRBV11-2 and TRBJ2-2, is EAGVAQSPRYKIIEKRQSVAFWCNPISGHATLYWYQQILGQGPKLLIQFQNNGVVDDSQLPKDRFSAERLKGVDSTLKIQPAKLEDSAVYLCASSLAGNTRELFFGEGSRLTVL.

The V call is TRBV7-9, the J call TRBJ2-6; weak D call: TRBD1 (7 bases). Looked up from germline, CDR1 is SEHNR and CDR2 is FQNEAQ (reference sequence). This CDR3 has 13 residues. The ends were cut back, 6 bases at V and 18 bases at J, with 21 bases in the middle. The CDR3 reads CASSPEGALPPTF. CDR3 in DNA: TGTGCCAGCAGTCCGGAGGGGGCCCTTCCCCCGACTTTC.

The genes are TRBV7-9 and TRBJ2-1; TRBD1 might be the D (5 bases). The CDR3 is 17 amino acids. Germline lookup yields CDR1 SEHNR and CDR2 FQNEAQ (reference sequence). The V end was cut by 5 bases, the J end by 4 bases, with 21 bases between. The CDR3 sequence is CASSPGFHLNPYNEQFF. CDR3 DNA: TGTGCCAGCAGCCCAGGGTTCCACCTCAATCCATACAATGAGCAGTTCTTC. The full variable domain, completed using reference TRBV7-9 and TRBJ2-1, is DTGVSQNPRHKITKRGQNVTFRCDPISEHNRLYWYRQTLGQGPEFLTYFQNEAQLEKSRLLSDRFSAERPKGSFSTLEIQRTEQGDSAMYLCASSPGFHLNPYNEQFFGPGTRLTVL.

This chain uses TRBV7-6 with TRBJ2-5; 10 bases map to TRBD1. The CDR3 contains 15 residues. From germline, CDR1 is SGHVS and CDR2 FNYEAQ. The V segment lost 5 bases and the J segment 5 bases; nucleotides outside the gene matches: 8. In nucleotides, the CDR3 is TGTGCCAGCAGCAACCGACAGGGGGCGGGCGAGACCCAGTACTTC. Encoded protein: CASSNRQGAGETQYF.

J is TRBJ1-2 and V is TRBV27, with D hard to call. The CDR3 runs to 15 residues. Per germline, CDR1 MNHEY and CDR2 SMNVEV (reference sequence). Deletions cut 2 bases from V and 0 bases from J, with 10 bases between. CDR3 sequence (DNA): TGTGCCAGCAGTTTAGAGGGCGACGCTAACTATGGCTACACCTTC. This encodes CASSLEGDANYGYTF.

The chain couples TRBV15 to TRBJ1-2; D perhaps matches TRBD1 (6 bases). The CDR3 is made up of 14 amino acids. V shed 5 bases and J shed 4 bases, with 14 bases lying between them. Germline V gene data show CDR1 as LNHNV and CDR2 as YYDKDF (reference sequence). This chain's CDR3 is CATSVGGGPYGYTF. The DNA of the CDR3 is TGTGCCACCAGCGTCGGGGGGGGCCCCTATGGCTACACCTTC.

The CDR3 coding sequence is TGTGCCAGCAAGACTAGCGGGGATACGCAGTATTTT. It yields the protein CASKTSGDTQYF. The genes are TRBV27 and TRBJ2-3, with 10 bases matching TRBD2. J gave up 6 bases and V 7 bases, and 1 base lay outside the gene matches. In germline, CDR1 is MNHEY, CDR2 SMNVEV (reference sequence). This CDR3 is 12 amino acids long.

This chain links TRBV7-8 with TRBJ2-5; 11 bases line up with TRBD2. The germline V gene encodes CDR1 SGHVS and CDR2 FQNEAQ. V shed 1 base, J shed 2 bases, and the junction held 15 bases outside the gene matches. This CDR3 is built from 20 residues. CDR3 residues: CASSLVGLAGSPTTQETQYF. For the CDR3, the DNA is TGTGCCAGCAGCTTAGTCGGACTAGCGGGTTCACCCACAACTCAAGAGACCCAGTACTTC.

This clone was seen only a few times. The chain employs TRBV7-2 and TRBJ1-2, with D perhaps matching TRBD1 (5 bases). Between the trimmed V and J ends, which lost 1 base and 0 bases, there was a span of 15 bases. Germline assignment: CDR1 SGHTA and CDR2 FQGNSA. This CDR3 has 17 amino acids. The CDR3 DNA reads as TGTGCCAGCAGCTTAGATGGGGCGGTGTCCTCTAACTATGGCTACACCTTC. Protein sequence: CASSLDGAVSSNYGYTF.

The chain links TRBV19 to TRBJ1-4; TRBD1 matches 11 bases. CDR1 LNHDA and CDR2 SQIVND come from the germline V gene (reference sequence). V gave up 3 bases and J gave up 8 bases; unmatched junction bases: 11. This CDR3 has 17 amino acids. The CDR3 nucleotides read TGTGCCAGTAGTATTGGGACAGGGGGTAATCGGTACGAAAAACTGTTTTTT. It encodes CASSIGTGGNRYEKLFF.

The chain couples TRBV6-5 to TRBJ1-1, with no clear D. CDR1 MNHEY and CDR2 SVGAGI come from the germline V gene. The CDR3 consists of 14 residues. V shed 6 bases and J shed 4 bases, with 15 bases lying between them. CDR3: CASRNRGGGTEAFF. CDR3 DNA sequence: TGTGCCAGCAGAAACCGGGGAGGAGGCACTGAAGCTTTCTTT.